A selection of T cell receptor beta chains follows, all from one sample in a study of cytomegalovirus exposure and HLA in healthy donors. TCRdb's table, derived via immunoSEQ multiplex PCR, lists solely in-frame clones and lacks some. Recorded for this sample: more than 200,000 clones. Sequenced: PBMCs. The receptors derive from a woman in her 30s in good health and CMV-seropositive. Each CDR3 is given with its conserved first and last residue. Fields, in order: D gene, J gene, V gene, CDR3 protein, CDR3 DNA. D genes are given only for firm matches.

d_gene: TRBD2
j_gene: TRBJ2-5
v_gene: TRBV2
CDR3aa: CASSETPAGGGGTQYF
CDR3nt: TGTGCCAGCAGTGAAACCCCAGCGGGAGGGGGAGGGACCCAGTACTTC

d_gene: NA
j_gene: TRBJ2-3
v_gene: TRBV19
CDR3aa: CASSIDSPSTDTQYF
CDR3nt: TGTGCCAGTAGTATAGACAGTCCCTCCACAGATACGCAGTATTTT

d_gene: NA
j_gene: TRBJ1-2
v_gene: TRBV29-1
CDR3aa: CSVDRVYGYTF
CDR3nt: TGCAGCGTTGACAGGGTCTATGGCTACACCTTC

d_gene: NA
j_gene: TRBJ2-7
v_gene: TRBV21-1
CDR3aa: CASSQRTGLSYEQYF
CDR3nt: TGTGCCAGCAGCCAGCGGACAGGGCTTTCCTACGAGCAGTACTTC

d_gene: NA
j_gene: TRBJ1-1
v_gene: TRBV27
CDR3aa: CASSSNGGGDTEAFF
CDR3nt: TGTGCCAGCAGTTCTAATGGGGGAGGGGACACTGAAGCTTTCTTT

d_gene: NA
j_gene: TRBJ2-1
v_gene: TRBV10-3
CDR3aa: CAIRPEGSSYNEQFF
CDR3nt: TGTGCCATCAGACCTGAAGGGAGCTCCTACAATGAGCAGTTCTTC

d_gene: TRBD1
j_gene: TRBJ2-3
v_gene: TRBV11-3
CDR3aa: CASSLTGGYGDTQYF
CDR3nt: TGTGCCAGCAGCTTAACAGGGGGCTATGGAGATACGCAGTATTTT

d_gene: NA
j_gene: TRBJ2-7
v_gene: TRBV6-5
CDR3aa: CASKNRVESYEQYF
CDR3nt: TGTGCCAGCAAAAATCGGGTCGAGTCCTACGAGCAGTACTTC

d_gene: NA
j_gene: TRBJ1-5
v_gene: TRBV5-1
CDR3aa: CASSLEGIYNQPQHF
CDR3nt: TGCGCCAGCAGCTTGGAGGGGATTTACAATCAGCCCCAGCATTTT

d_gene: NA
j_gene: TRBJ1-1
v_gene: TRBV19
CDR3aa: CASSMGTDYTEAFF
CDR3nt: TGTGCCAGTAGTATGGGGACTGATTACACTGAAGCTTTCTTT

d_gene: NA
j_gene: TRBJ2-5
v_gene: TRBV29-1
CDR3aa: CSVVFRGETQYF
CDR3nt: TGCAGCGTTGTATTCAGGGGAGAGACCCAGTACTTC

d_gene: TRBD1
j_gene: TRBJ1-2
v_gene: TRBV6-5
CDR3aa: CASSDRGSHYGYTF
CDR3nt: TGTGCCAGCAGTGACAGGGGGTCCCACTATGGCTACACCTTC

d_gene: NA
j_gene: TRBJ2-7
v_gene: TRBV9
CDR3aa: CASSVGTSSSYEQYF
CDR3nt: TGTGCCAGCAGCGTAGGAACCTCGAGCTCCTACGAGCAGTACTTC

d_gene: TRBD1
j_gene: TRBJ2-1
v_gene: TRBV9
CDR3aa: CASSVTGPNNEQFF
CDR3nt: TGTGCCAGCAGCGTGACAGGGCCAAACAATGAGCAGTTCTTC

d_gene: NA
j_gene: TRBJ2-1
v_gene: TRBV28
CDR3aa: CASSFGGANENEQFF
CDR3nt: TGTGCCAGCAGTTTCGGTGGGGCAAATGAAAATGAGCAGTTCTTC

d_gene: NA
j_gene: TRBJ2-2
v_gene: TRBV2
CDR3aa: CASTSGGLNTGELFF
CDR3nt: TGTGCCAGCACGTCCGGCGGGTTGAACACCGGGGAGCTGTTTTTT

d_gene: NA
j_gene: TRBJ1-1
v_gene: TRBV18
CDR3aa: CASSPLPTVNTEAFF
CDR3nt: TGTGCCAGCTCACCACTCCCCACAGTGAACACTGAAGCTTTCTTT

d_gene: NA
j_gene: TRBJ1-1
v_gene: TRBV2
CDR3aa: CASRRQVGQVTNTEAFF
CDR3nt: TGTGCCAGCAGGCGCCAAGTAGGTCAGGTAACGAACACTGAAGCTTTCTTT

d_gene: NA
j_gene: TRBJ1-1
v_gene: TRBV18
CDR3aa: CASSPGGGDTEAFF
CDR3nt: TGTGCCAGCTCACCCGGGGGGGGAGACACTGAAGCTTTCTTT

d_gene: TRBD1
j_gene: TRBJ2-7
v_gene: TRBV19
CDR3aa: CASKRDRASEQYF
CDR3nt: TGTGCCAGTAAGAGGGACAGAGCAAGCGAGCAGTACTTC

d_gene: NA
j_gene: TRBJ2-2
v_gene: TRBV11-3
CDR3aa: CASSLRPTGELFF
CDR3nt: TGTGCCAGCAGCTTGCGTCCTACCGGGGAGCTGTTTTTT